The rows below give T cell receptor beta chains drawn from one sample of a study of human T cells and chemical hapten exposure. TCRdb re-analysed the RACE reads in MiXCR, keeping a single row per CDR3 protein. Among approximately 340,000 distinct CDR3 sequences, around 7% were seen once, and the ten largest hold 7% to 10%. The starting material was whole blood, obtained in connection with sensitization to the hapten diphenylcyclopropenone (DPC). These TCRs come from a woman between 18 and 30 years old with alopecia areata. Some clones in this sample may be carry-over from other donors' samples. The CDR3 runs from the conserved cysteine through the conserved F or W. The D gene is left open where the match is weak. For some rows the clone size is stated as once, few or many, or as a class when expanded; others skip it.

D gene: NA
J gene: TRBJ1-3
V gene: TRBV7-9
clone size: NA
CDR3 protein: CASSLGGTGNTIYF
CDR3 DNA: TGTGCCAGCAGTTTAGGGGGGACTGGAAACACCATATATTTT

D gene: NA
J gene: TRBJ2-7
V gene: TRBV6-5
clone size: few
CDR3 protein: CASSYDRGSSYEQYF
CDR3 DNA: TGTGCCAGCAGTTACGACCGGGGGAGCTCCTACGAGCAGTACTTC

D gene: NA
J gene: TRBJ2-3
V gene: TRBV4-2
clone size: many
CDR3 protein: CASSQTGGLTDTQYF
CDR3 DNA: TGTGCCAGCAGCCAAACGGGGGGCCTCACAGATACGCAGTATTTT

D gene: NA
J gene: TRBJ2-1
V gene: TRBV4-3
clone size: many
CDR3 protein: CASSQDWPGNEQFF
CDR3 DNA: TGCGCCAGCAGCCAAGATTGGCCTGGCAATGAGCAGTTCTTC

D gene: NA
J gene: TRBJ1-1
V gene: TRBV7-9
clone size: few
CDR3 protein: CASSPEEGSNEAFF
CDR3 DNA: TGTGCCAGCAGCCCTGAAGAGGGGAGCAATGAAGCTTTCTTT

D gene: TRBD1
J gene: TRBJ2-7
V gene: TRBV29-1
clone size: many
CDR3 protein: CSVARGRGRDEQYF
CDR3 DNA: TGCAGCGTTGCAAGGGGCAGGGGGCGAGACGAGCAGTACTTC

D gene: NA
J gene: TRBJ2-2
V gene: TRBV29-1
clone size: many
CDR3 protein: CSVDVGLNTGELFF
CDR3 DNA: TGCAGCGTTGATGTGGGACTGAACACCGGGGAGCTGTTTTTT

D gene: NA
J gene: TRBJ2-6
V gene: TRBV29-1
clone size: many
CDR3 protein: CSVPIGSGANVLTF
CDR3 DNA: TGCAGCGTTCCTATAGGGTCCGGGGCCAACGTCCTGACTTTC

D gene: NA
J gene: TRBJ2-3
V gene: TRBV6-5
clone size: few
CDR3 protein: CASSPLGAHTQYF
CDR3 DNA: TGTGCCAGCTCTCCGTTGGGTGCTCATACGCAGTATTTT

D gene: NA
J gene: TRBJ1-1
V gene: TRBV4-3
clone size: NA
CDR3 protein: CASSQASETDWNTEAFF
CDR3 DNA: TGCGCCAGCAGCCAAGCAAGTGAAACAGATTGGAACACTGAAGCTTTCTTT

D gene: NA
J gene: TRBJ2-5
V gene: TRBV20-1
clone size: many
CDR3 protein: CSARIQETQYF
CDR3 DNA: TGCAGTGCTAGAATTCAAGAGACCCAGTACTTC

D gene: TRBD1
J gene: TRBJ1-6
V gene: TRBV20-1
clone size: few
CDR3 protein: CSALNTGGAGSPLHF
CDR3 DNA: TGCAGTGCTCTAAACACAGGGGGCGCCGGATCACCCCTCCACTTT

D gene: TRBD1
J gene: TRBJ2-7
V gene: TRBV29-1
clone size: many
CDR3 protein: CSGGQGEAEQYF
CDR3 DNA: TGCAGCGGCGGACAGGGGGAAGCCGAGCAGTACTTC

D gene: TRBD2
J gene: TRBJ2-1
V gene: TRBV13
clone size: few
CDR3 protein: CASSLGRSSGTLSSYNEQFF
CDR3 DNA: TGTGCCAGCAGCTTAGGCCGATCTAGCGGGACTTTAAGCTCCTACAATGAGCAGTTCTTC

D gene: NA
J gene: TRBJ1-1
V gene: TRBV4-2
clone size: NA
CDR3 protein: CASSQVRVGSEAFF
CDR3 DNA: TGTGCCAGCAGCCAAGTAAGGGTTGGCTCTGAAGCTTTCTTT

D gene: TRBD2
J gene: TRBJ2-3
V gene: TRBV4-2
clone size: NA
CDR3 protein: CASSRAGTSATDTQYF
CDR3 DNA: TGTGCCAGCAGCCGCGCCGGGACTAGTGCCACAGATACGCAGTATTTT

D gene: NA
J gene: TRBJ2-7
V gene: TRBV3-1
clone size: few
CDR3 protein: CASSHSDSHYEQYF
CDR3 DNA: TGTGCCAGCAGCCACTCAGACAGCCACTACGAGCAGTACTTC

D gene: TRBD1
J gene: TRBJ1-5
V gene: TRBV6-5
clone size: NA
CDR3 protein: CASSPLVRGSNQPQHF
CDR3 DNA: TGTGCCAGCAGTCCCCTGGTCAGGGGGAGCAATCAGCCCCAGCATTTT

D gene: NA
J gene: TRBJ2-1
V gene: TRBV7-2
clone size: NA
CDR3 protein: CASSPMVNEQFF
CDR3 DNA: TGTGCCAGCAGCCCAATGGTCAATGAGCAGTTCTTC

D gene: NA
J gene: TRBJ2-5
V gene: TRBV25-1
clone size: many
CDR3 protein: CASSEYRQSQETQYF
CDR3 DNA: TGTGCCAGCAGTGAATATCGACAGTCACAAGAGACCCAGTACTTC

D gene: NA
J gene: TRBJ2-3
V gene: TRBV7-2
clone size: many
CDR3 protein: CASSLGRADTQYF
CDR3 DNA: TGTGCCAGCAGCTTGGGTAGGGCAGATACGCAGTATTTT

D gene: NA
J gene: TRBJ2-5
V gene: TRBV12-3/TRBV12-4
clone size: few
CDR3 protein: CASSLAEQVRFETQYF
CDR3 DNA: TGTGCCAGCAGTTTAGCGGAACAGGTCAGATTTGAGACCCAGTACTTC

D gene: TRBD1
J gene: TRBJ2-7
V gene: TRBV6-2/TRBV6-3
clone size: many
CDR3 protein: CASSLEGGSSSYEQYF
CDR3 DNA: TGTGCCAGCAGCCTAGAAGGGGGCTCCAGCTCCTACGAGCAGTACTTC

D gene: NA
J gene: TRBJ1-5
V gene: TRBV7-2
clone size: few
CDR3 protein: CASSAVEGGRAQHF
CDR3 DNA: TGTGCCAGCAGCGCCGTTGAGGGGGGTAGGGCCCAGCATTTT

D gene: NA
J gene: TRBJ2-1
V gene: TRBV6-4
clone size: many
CDR3 protein: CASSDSMPGEQFF
CDR3 DNA: TGTGCCAGCAGTGACTCTATGCCCGGTGAGCAGTTCTTC

D gene: NA
J gene: TRBJ1-3
V gene: TRBV29-1
clone size: few
CDR3 protein: CSVEDQGSENTIYF
CDR3 DNA: TGCAGCGTTGAAGATCAGGGATCGGAAAACACCATATATTTT

D gene: TRBD1
J gene: TRBJ2-6
V gene: TRBV5-1
clone size: NA
CDR3 protein: CASAFRGRANVLTF
CDR3 DNA: TGCGCCAGCGCATTCAGGGGGCGCGCCAACGTCCTGACTTTC

D gene: NA
J gene: TRBJ2-1
V gene: TRBV11-2
clone size: many
CDR3 protein: CASSLAPALIF
CDR3 DNA: TGTGCCAGCAGCTTAGCACCTGCACTCATCTTC

D gene: NA
J gene: TRBJ1-5
V gene: TRBV27
clone size: many
CDR3 protein: CASTPGVGGQPQHF
CDR3 DNA: TGTGCCAGCACTCCGGGCGTAGGGGGTCAGCCCCAGCATTTT

D gene: NA
J gene: TRBJ2-4
V gene: TRBV2
clone size: many
CDR3 protein: CASSEKGPAKNIQYF
CDR3 DNA: TGTGCCAGCAGTGAAAAAGGGCCAGCAAAAAACATTCAGTACTTC

D gene: NA
J gene: TRBJ2-1
V gene: TRBV4-1
clone size: many
CDR3 protein: CASSHGPGGEQFF
CDR3 DNA: TGCGCCAGCAGCCATGGGCCCGGAGGTGAGCAGTTCTTC

D gene: NA
J gene: TRBJ2-3
V gene: TRBV6-2/TRBV6-3
clone size: NA
CDR3 protein: CASKASETDTQYF
CDR3 DNA: TGTGCCAGCAAGGCTAGCGAAACAGATACGCAGTATTTT